The 13 T cell receptor beta chains below come from one sample, sequenced in a study of T cells in localized non-small cell lung cancer. The assay was immunoSEQ multiplex PCR, and TCRdb's table has in-frame clones only and misses some. The sample holds tens of thousands of clones, around 83% seen once. This specimen consisted of PBMCs, obtained before any cancer treatment. These receptors came from a man aged 35 to 69 with stage II lung adenocarcinoma.

The chain uses TRBV18 and TRBJ2-3, with 7 bases fitting TRBD2. Germline V gives CDR1 KGHSH, CDR2 LQKENI. This CDR3 is built from 13 residues. V dropped 8 bases and J dropped 2; count of bases not matched to a gene: 4. The CDR3, as DNA: TGTGCCAGCGCCGGACTAGTCACAGATACGCAGTATTTT. Its protein product is CASAGLVTDTQYF.

The chain links TRBV4-2 to TRBJ2-7; tentative D call: TRBD2 (5 bases). The length of the CDR3 is 15 residues. The germline gives CDR1 LGHNA, CDR2 YNFKEQ. V dropped 2 bases and J dropped 3 bases, with 14 bases sitting between them. The CDR3 reads CASSQRASSLYEQYF. Here the CDR3 DNA reads TGTGCCAGCAGCCAACGGGCTAGCAGCCTCTACGAGCAGTACTTC.

This clone showed up just a few times. The V call is TRBV9, the J call TRBJ2-5; 9 nucleotides match TRBD1. This CDR3 is 17 amino acids long. The V and J ends lost 2 bases and 2 bases, in that order; junction bases with no gene match: 10. Germline V gene lookup returns CDR1 SGDLS and CDR2 YYNGEE. Here the CDR3 reads CASSVLFRDRDQETQYF. The CDR3 region has the DNA TGTGCCAGCAGCGTTTTGTTCCGGGACAGGGATCAAGAGACCCAGTACTTC.

The chain couples TRBV27 to TRBJ2-7; D may be TRBD2 (6 bases). Looked up from germline, CDR1 is MNHEY and CDR2 is SMNVEV (reference sequence). The CDR3 covers 12 residues. Deletions cut 3 bases from V and 6 bases from J, with 9 bases between. CDR3 coding DNA: TGTGCCAGCAGTTTTGGAGGGAGCGAGCAGTACTTC. This encodes CASSFGGSEQYF.

The chain employs TRBV6-6 and TRBJ1-2; no clear D. The germline V gene has CDR1 MNHNY and CDR2 SVGAGI (reference sequence). The CDR3 runs to 12 residues. V lost 7 bases and J lost 8, with 14 bases in between. As DNA, the CDR3 is TGTGCCAGCACCTTTCGGTCCAAAGGCTACACCTTC. Protein sequence: CASTFRSKGYTF.

The gene calls are TRBV5-4 and TRBJ1-1; D is unresolved. V lost 1 base and J 1 base, leaving 11 bases between the germline ends. Germline V CDR1 and CDR2: SGHNT, YYREEE (reference sequence). The CDR3 runs 15 residues. CDR3 coding DNA: TGTGCCAGCAGCTTGTGGGTCGGAGAGAACACTGAAGCTTTCTTT. Its translation is CASSLWVGENTEAFF. The whole variable domain, filled in from reference TRBV5-4 and TRBJ1-1, reads ETGVTQSPTHLIKTRGQQVTLRCSSQSGHNTVSWYQQALGQGPQFIFQYYREEENGRGNFPPRFSGLQFPNYSSELNVNALELDDSALYLCASSLWVGENTEAFFGQGTRLTVV.

The J gene is TRBJ1-6, the V gene TRBV7-2; tentative D call: TRBD1 (5 bases). CDR1 is SGHTA and CDR2 is FQGNSA in the germline V gene. V was clipped by 5 bases and J by 3 bases, with 11 bases between them. The CDR3 consists of 15 residues. The CDR3, as DNA: TGTGCCAGCAGCCCGGGGGGTAACTATAATTCACCCCTCCACTTT. Translating it yields CASSPGGNYNSPLHF.

The gene calls are TRBV4-3 and TRBJ1-6; 7 bases match TRBD1. The CDR3 is made up of 17 amino acids. With V trimmed by 4 bases and J by 0 bases, 6 bases remained unmatched. Germline CDR1 and CDR2: LGHNA and YSLEER. This chain's CDR3 is CASSRDSTSSYNSPLHF. The CDR3 DNA reads as TGCGCCAGCAGCCGGGACAGTACAAGCTCCTATAATTCACCCCTCCACTTT.

The chain has TRBV27 and TRBJ2-3, with D possibly matching TRBD1 (5 bases). The CDR3 length is 16 residues. Trimming took 6 bases from V and 2 from J, leaving 18 bases between them. Germline values: CDR1 MNHEY, CDR2 SMNVEV (reference sequence). The CDR3 protein is CASRRSGAVFTDTQYF. The CDR3 DNA is TGTGCCAGCAGGAGGAGTGGGGCTGTATTCACAGATACGCAGTATTTT.

The V gene is TRBV11-2, the J gene TRBJ2-2; D not certain. CDR3 size: 14 residues. V lost 2 bases and J lost 3, with 7 bases in between. Germline V CDR1 and CDR2: SGHAT, FQNNGV. CDR3 coding DNA: TGTGCCAGCAGCTTATTGGCTTACACCGGGGAGCTGTTTTTT. Translation gives CASSLLAYTGELFF.

The chain carries TRBV28 and TRBJ1-5, with 7 bases lining up with TRBD1. CDR3 length: 12 amino acids. V shed 6 bases and J 7 bases; nucleotides not matched to a gene: 3. CDR1 and CDR2 from the germline V gene are MDHEN and SYDVKM. The CDR3 here is CASSSRGQPQHF. The CDR3 DNA is TGTGCCAGCAGCTCCAGGGGGCAGCCCCAGCATTTT.

The CDR3 nucleotides are TGTGCCAGCAGCTCACGACCGAACCTCGAGAACACTGAAGCTTTCTTT. Its protein product is CASSSRPNLENTEAFF. The chain combines TRBV5-5 with TRBJ1-1, with D uncertain. CDR3 length: 16 amino acids. Trimming pared 3 bases from V and 1 base from J, leaving 16 bases between. In germline, CDR1 is SGHKS, CDR2 YYEKEE (reference sequence).

V is TRBV19 and J is TRBJ2-1; TRBD2 matches at 14 bases. Trimming took 6 bases from V and 7 from J; bases not matched to a gene: 5. This CDR3 is built from 15 residues. Per the germline V gene, CDR1 is LNHDA and CDR2 is SQIVND (reference sequence). CDR3 loop: CASSIRTSGGNEQFF. In DNA, the CDR3 is TGTGCCAGTAGCATACGGACTAGCGGGGGGAATGAGCAGTTCTTC. The full variable domain, with the rest looked up from reference TRBV19 and TRBJ2-1, is DGGITQSPKYLFRKEGQNVTLSCEQNLNHDAMYWYRQDPGQGLRLIYYSQIVNDFQKGDIAEGYSVSREKKESFPLTVTSAQKNPTAFYLCASSIRTSGGNEQFFGPGTRLTVL.